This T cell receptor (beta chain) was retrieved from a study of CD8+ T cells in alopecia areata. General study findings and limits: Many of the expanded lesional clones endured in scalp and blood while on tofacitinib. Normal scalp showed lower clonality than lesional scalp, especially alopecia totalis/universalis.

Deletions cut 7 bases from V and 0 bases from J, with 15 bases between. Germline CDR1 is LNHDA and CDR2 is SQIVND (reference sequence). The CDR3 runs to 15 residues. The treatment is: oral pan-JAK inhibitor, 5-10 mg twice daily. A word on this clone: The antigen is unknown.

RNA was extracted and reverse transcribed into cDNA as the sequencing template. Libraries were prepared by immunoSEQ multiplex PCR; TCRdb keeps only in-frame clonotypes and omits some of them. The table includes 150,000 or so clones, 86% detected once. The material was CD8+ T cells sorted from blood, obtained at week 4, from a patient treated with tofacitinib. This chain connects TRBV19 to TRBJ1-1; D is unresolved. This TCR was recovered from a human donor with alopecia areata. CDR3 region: CASITGRYMNTEAFF. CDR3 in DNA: TGTGCCAGTATTACGGGTCGATATATGAACACTGAAGCTTTCTTT.